Below are 15 T cell receptor beta chains sequenced from a single sample in a study of blood T cell repertoires in COVID-19. Data came from immunoSEQ multiplex PCR; TCRdb stores just in-frame clones and leaves some out. This table holds just over 150,000 clones, roughly 82% found once. Sequencing was performed on peripheral blood. The source of these receptors is a woman in her forties with COVID-19, enrolled during active disease.

The sample holds a few counts of this clone. The V gene is TRBV2, the J gene TRBJ1-6, with TRBD1 identical over 11 bases. V lost 6 bases to trimming and J lost 9 bases; unmatched junction nucleotides: 4. The germline V gene has CDR1 SNHLY and CDR2 FYNNEI. This CDR3 is 14 amino acids long. For the CDR3, the DNA is TGTGCCAGCAGCGGGACAGGGGGTAGTTCACCCCTCCACTTT. Protein product: CASSGTGGSSPLHF.

This chain connects TRBV28 to TRBJ1-6; D is unresolved. CDR1 is MDHEN and CDR2 is SYDVKM in the germline V gene. The CDR3 runs 14 residues. V lost 4 bases to trimming and J lost 6 bases, with 10 bases between them. Here the CDR3 reads CASSSQYPNSPLHF. Written as DNA, the CDR3 is TGTGCCAGCAGTTCCCAGTACCCTAATTCACCCCTCCACTTT.

The rearrangement links TRBV19 to TRBJ1-6; TRBD1 matches 7 bases. This CDR3 is 14 amino acids long. In germline, CDR1 is LNHDA, CDR2 SQIVND (reference sequence). V was pared by 5 bases and J by 4 bases, with 2 bases of the junction left unmatched. The CDR3 sequence is CASSRDSYNSPLHF. Here the CDR3 DNA reads TGTGCCAGTAGTCGGGACAGTTATAATTCACCCCTCCACTTT.

The gene calls are TRBV12-3 or TRBV12-4 and TRBJ2-2; D remains unclear. The CDR3 loop spans 13 amino acids. Trimming removed 5 bases from V and 7 bases from J, with 11 bases in between. The CDR3 protein is CASSPERIGELFF. For the CDR3, the DNA is TGTGCCAGCAGTCCCGAGAGGATCGGGGAGCTGTTTTTT.

This chain uses TRBV21-1 with TRBJ2-3; no DNA check was done on the table's D call, TRBD2. TRBV21-1 corresponds to a pseudogene. There are 17 residues in the CDR3. CDR3 residues: CASSKVLAGDPSDTQYF. Here the CDR3 DNA reads TGTGCCAGCAGCAAAGTTCTGGCGGGAGATCCCTCAGATACGCAGTATTTT.

The chain uses TRBV7-8 and TRBJ2-3; 14 bases match TRBD2. J was trimmed by 1 base and V by 4 bases; bases with no gene match: 7. The length of the CDR3 is 18 residues. The germline CDR1 and CDR2 sequences are SGHVS and FQNEAQ. The CDR3 protein is CASSSRLAGGFGTDTQYF. Here the CDR3 DNA reads TGTGCCAGCAGCTCGAGACTAGCGGGAGGGTTTGGCACAGATACGCAGTATTTT.

The rearrangement uses TRBV24-1 and TRBJ2-4; 10 bases align to TRBD1. The germline gives CDR1 KGHDR, CDR2 SFDVKD. The CDR3 totals 14 residues. The V gene end was trimmed by 3 bases and the J gene end by 7 bases; junction bases not matched to a gene: 2. In DNA form, the CDR3 reads TGTGCCACCAGTGATGTGGGACAGGGGAACATTCAGTACTTC. This gives the protein CATSDVGQGNIQYF.

The chain employs TRBV11-3 and TRBJ2-1; 7 nucleotides line up with TRBD1. Germline values: CDR1 SGHNT, CDR2 YENEEA. There are 15 residues in the CDR3. J was trimmed by 7 bases and V by 3 bases; bases with no gene match: 9. The CDR3 DNA reads TGTGCCAGCAGCTTTTCGCTCCGACAGGGTAATGAGCAGTTCTTC. Its translation: CASSFSLRQGNEQFF.

V is TRBV3-1 (or the pseudogene TRBV3-2) and J is TRBJ2-6, with D perhaps TRBD2 (6 bases). This CDR3 spans 17 amino acids. Trimming pared 5 bases from V and 0 bases from J, leaving 14 bases between. Germline V gene lookup returns CDR1 LGHDT and CDR2 YNNKEL (reference sequence). The CDR3 here is CASSSHTGSSGANVLTF. DNA of the CDR3: TGTGCCAGCAGCTCGCATACCGGGAGCTCTGGGGCCAACGTCCTGACTTTC.

The rearrangement joins TRBV4-2 to TRBJ1-5; possibly TRBD1 for D (6 bases). Trimming stripped 1 base from V and 5 bases from J, with 9 bases between. The V gene's germline CDR1 is LGHNA and CDR2 YNFKEQ. The CDR3 covers 14 residues. This CDR3 is CASSQAGQHQPQHF. The CDR3 nucleotides are TGTGCCAGCAGCCAAGCTGGACAGCATCAGCCCCAGCATTTT.

This chain links TRBV3-1 (or the pseudogene TRBV3-2) with TRBJ2-2; the D gene could be TRBD1 or TRBD2 (11 bases each). Germline-derived CDR1 and CDR2 are LGHDT and YNNKEL (reference sequence). The ends were cut back, 4 bases at V and 1 base at J, with 25 bases in the middle. CDR3 size: 20 residues. CDR3 nucleotide sequence: TGTGCCAGCAGCCCCCTGGGACAGGGGGGGACTAGCGGGAACACCGGGGAGCTGTTTTTT. Protein product: CASSPLGQGGTSGNTGELFF.

The chain employs TRBV18 and TRBJ1-1, with D perhaps matching TRBD1 (5 bases). Trimming cost V 1 base and J 4 bases, with 13 bases left between them. This CDR3 is 15 amino acids long. Germline V gene sequence: CDR1 KGHSH, CDR2 LQKENI. DNA of the CDR3: TGTGCCAGCTCACCACTCAAAGGGGTCCGCACTGAAGCTTTCTTT. Translated, it gives CASSPLKGVRTEAFF.

The chain uses TRBV27 and TRBJ2-7; 7 nucleotides line up with TRBD1. J gave up 2 bases and V 0 bases, and 7 bases lay outside the gene matches. Looked up from germline, CDR1 is MNHEY and CDR2 is SMNVEV (reference sequence). The CDR3 runs to 16 residues. This CDR3 is CASSLSPTGTPYEQYF. For the CDR3, the DNA is TGTGCCAGCAGTTTATCCCCGACAGGGACACCCTACGAGCAGTACTTC.

Only a few counts were recorded for this clone. V gene TRBV27 combines with J gene TRBJ1-5; 8 nucleotides align to TRBD1. Germline CDR1 reads MNHEY; CDR2 reads SMNVEV (reference sequence). Trimming at V came to 5 bases and at J to 4 bases, leaving 4 bases not matched to a gene. The CDR3 is 14 amino acids. For the CDR3, the DNA is TGTGCCAGCAGTCCGAACAGGGGGAATCAGCCCCAGCATTTT. It yields the protein CASSPNRGNQPQHF.

This clone was seen a few times. This chain uses TRBV19 with TRBJ1-2; the D gene is possibly TRBD1 (6 bases). From germline, CDR1 is LNHDA and CDR2 SQIVND (reference sequence). The CDR3 consists of 17 residues. Trimming took 9 bases from V and 1 from J, leaving 24 bases between them. The chain's CDR3 is CASSIPGVRGFNYGYTF. In nucleotides, the CDR3 is TGTGCCAGCAGCATACCCGGAGTGAGGGGGTTTAACTATGGCTACACCTTC. Full variable domain (rest looked up from reference TRBV19 and TRBJ1-2): DGGITQSPKYLFRKEGQNVTLSCEQNLNHDAMYWYRQDPGQGLRLIYYSQIVNDFQKGDIAEGYSVSREKKESFPLTVTSAQKNPTAFYLCASSIPGVRGFNYGYTFGSGTRLTVV.